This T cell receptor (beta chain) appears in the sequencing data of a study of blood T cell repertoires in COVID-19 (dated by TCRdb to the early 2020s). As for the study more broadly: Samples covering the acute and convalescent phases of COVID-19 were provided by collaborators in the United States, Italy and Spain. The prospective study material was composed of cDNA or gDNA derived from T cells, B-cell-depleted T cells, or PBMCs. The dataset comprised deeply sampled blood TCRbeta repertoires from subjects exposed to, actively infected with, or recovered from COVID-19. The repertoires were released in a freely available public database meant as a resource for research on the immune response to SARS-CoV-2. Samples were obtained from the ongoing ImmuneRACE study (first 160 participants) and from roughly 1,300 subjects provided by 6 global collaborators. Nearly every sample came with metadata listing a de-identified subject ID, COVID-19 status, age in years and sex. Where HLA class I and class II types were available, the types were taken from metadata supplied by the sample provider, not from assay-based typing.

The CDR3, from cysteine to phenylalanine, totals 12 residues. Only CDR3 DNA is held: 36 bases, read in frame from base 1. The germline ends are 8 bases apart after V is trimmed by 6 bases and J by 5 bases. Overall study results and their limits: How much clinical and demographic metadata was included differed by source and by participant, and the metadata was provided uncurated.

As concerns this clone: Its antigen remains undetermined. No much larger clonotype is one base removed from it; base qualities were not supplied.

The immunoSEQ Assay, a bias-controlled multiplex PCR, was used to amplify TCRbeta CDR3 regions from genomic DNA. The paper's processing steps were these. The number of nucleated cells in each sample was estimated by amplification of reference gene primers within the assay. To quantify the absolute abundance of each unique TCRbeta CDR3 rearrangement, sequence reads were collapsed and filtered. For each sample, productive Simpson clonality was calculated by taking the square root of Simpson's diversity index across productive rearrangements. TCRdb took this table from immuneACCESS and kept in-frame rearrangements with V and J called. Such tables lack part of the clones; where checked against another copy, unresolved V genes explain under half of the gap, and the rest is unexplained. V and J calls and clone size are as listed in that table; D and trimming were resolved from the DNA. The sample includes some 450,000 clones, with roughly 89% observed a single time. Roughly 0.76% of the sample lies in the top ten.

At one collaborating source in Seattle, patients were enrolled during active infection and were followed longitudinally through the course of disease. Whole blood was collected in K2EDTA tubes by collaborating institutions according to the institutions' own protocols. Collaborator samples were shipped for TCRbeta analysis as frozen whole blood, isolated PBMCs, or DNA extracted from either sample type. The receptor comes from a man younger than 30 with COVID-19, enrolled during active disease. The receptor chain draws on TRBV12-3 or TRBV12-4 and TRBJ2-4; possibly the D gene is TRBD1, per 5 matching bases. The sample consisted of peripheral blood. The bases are TGTGCCAGCAGCAAGACAGAAAACATTCAGTACTTC. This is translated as CASSKTENIQYF.